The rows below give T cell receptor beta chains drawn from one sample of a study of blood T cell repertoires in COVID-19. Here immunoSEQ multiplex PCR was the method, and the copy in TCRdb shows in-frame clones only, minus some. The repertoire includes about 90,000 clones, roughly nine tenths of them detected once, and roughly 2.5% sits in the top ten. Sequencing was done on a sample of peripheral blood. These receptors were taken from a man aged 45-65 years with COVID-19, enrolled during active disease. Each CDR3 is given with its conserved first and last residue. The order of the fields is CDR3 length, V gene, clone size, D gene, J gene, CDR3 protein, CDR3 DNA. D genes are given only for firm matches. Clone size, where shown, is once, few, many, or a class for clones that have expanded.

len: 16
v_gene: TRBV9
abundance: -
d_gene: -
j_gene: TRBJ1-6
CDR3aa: CASSTSREILGSPLHF
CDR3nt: TGTGCCAGCAGCACATCCCGGGAAATCTTAGGTTCACCCCTCCACTTT

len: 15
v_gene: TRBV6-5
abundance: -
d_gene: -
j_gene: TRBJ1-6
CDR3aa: CASSYLGTGGGPLHF
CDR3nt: TGTGCCAGCAGTTACCTCGGAACAGGCGGGGGGCCCCTCCACTTT

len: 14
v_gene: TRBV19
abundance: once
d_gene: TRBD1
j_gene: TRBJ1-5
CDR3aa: CASSIAGGGQPQHF
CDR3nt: TGTGCCAGTAGTATAGCAGGGGGCGGTCAGCCCCAGCATTTT

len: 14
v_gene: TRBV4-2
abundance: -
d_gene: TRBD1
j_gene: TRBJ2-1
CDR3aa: CASSQGTANNEQFF
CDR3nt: TGTGCCAGCAGCCAGGGGACAGCAAACAATGAGCAGTTCTTC

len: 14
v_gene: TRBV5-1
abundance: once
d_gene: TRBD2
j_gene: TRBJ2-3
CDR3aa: CASGLGWGTDTQYF
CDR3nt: TGCGCCAGCGGACTAGGATGGGGCACAGATACGCAGTATTTT

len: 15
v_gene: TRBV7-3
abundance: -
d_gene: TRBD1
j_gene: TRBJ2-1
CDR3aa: CASSLTTGKTGEQFF
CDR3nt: TGTGCCAGCAGCTTAACGACAGGGAAGACGGGTGAGCAGTTCTTC

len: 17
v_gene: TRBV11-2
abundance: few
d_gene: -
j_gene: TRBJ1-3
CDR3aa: CASSLGRTALSGNTIYF
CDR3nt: TGTGCCAGCAGCTTGGGCCGGACAGCCCTCTCTGGAAACACCATATATTTT

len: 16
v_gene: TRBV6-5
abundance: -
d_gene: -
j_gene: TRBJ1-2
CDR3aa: CASSYSHLAANYGYTF
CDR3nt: TGTGCCAGCAGTTACTCACATTTGGCAGCTAACTATGGCTACACCTTC

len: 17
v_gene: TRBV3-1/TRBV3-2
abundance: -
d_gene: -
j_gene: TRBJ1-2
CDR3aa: CASSQHGRVEYNYGYTF
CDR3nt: TGTGCCAGCAGCCAACACGGCAGGGTGGAATATAACTATGGCTACACCTTC

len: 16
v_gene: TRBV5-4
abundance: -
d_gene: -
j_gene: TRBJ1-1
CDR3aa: CASSPRPPERGTEAFF
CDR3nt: TGTGCCAGCAGCCCACGACCCCCCGAAAGGGGCACTGAAGCTTTCTTT

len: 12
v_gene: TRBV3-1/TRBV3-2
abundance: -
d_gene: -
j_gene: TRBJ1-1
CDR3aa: CASSRGNTEAFF
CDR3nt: TGTGCCAGCAGCCGCGGAAACACTGAAGCTTTCTTT

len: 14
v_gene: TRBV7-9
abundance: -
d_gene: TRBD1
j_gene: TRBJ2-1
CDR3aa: CASSFTRGPNEQFF
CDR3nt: TGTGCCAGCAGCTTTACCAGGGGGCCCAATGAGCAGTTCTTC

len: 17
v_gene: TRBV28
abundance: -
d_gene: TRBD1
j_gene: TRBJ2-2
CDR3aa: CASSPGQGQTNTGELFF
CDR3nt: TGTGCCAGCAGTCCAGGACAGGGGCAAACGAACACCGGGGAGCTGTTTTTT

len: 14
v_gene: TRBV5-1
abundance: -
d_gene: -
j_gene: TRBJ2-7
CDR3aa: CASSPQTSSDEQYF
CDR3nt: TGCGCCAGCAGCCCCCAAACTAGCTCCGACGAGCAGTACTTC

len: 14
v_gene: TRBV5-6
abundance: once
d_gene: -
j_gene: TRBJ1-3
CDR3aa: CASSLSGSGNTIYF
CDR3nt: TGTGCCAGCAGCTTATCAGGGTCCGGAAACACCATATATTTT

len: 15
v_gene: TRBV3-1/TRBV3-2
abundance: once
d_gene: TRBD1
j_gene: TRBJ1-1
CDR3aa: CASSPGGTVNTEAFF
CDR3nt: TGTGCCAGCAGCCCAGGAGGGACAGTGAACACTGAAGCTTTCTTT

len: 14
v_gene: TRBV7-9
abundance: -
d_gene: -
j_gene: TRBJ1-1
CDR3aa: CASTENRVLGEAFF
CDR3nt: TGTGCCAGCACCGAAAACAGGGTGTTGGGTGAAGCTTTCTTT

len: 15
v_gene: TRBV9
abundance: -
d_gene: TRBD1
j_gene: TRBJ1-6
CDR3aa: CASSVTTGDDSPLHF
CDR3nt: TGTGCCAGCAGCGTAACTACAGGGGATGATTCACCCCTCCACTTT

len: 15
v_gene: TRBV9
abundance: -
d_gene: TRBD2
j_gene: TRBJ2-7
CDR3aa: CASSPRAGLPYEQYF
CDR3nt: TGTGCCAGCAGCCCCCGTGCGGGACTACCCTACGAGCAGTACTTC

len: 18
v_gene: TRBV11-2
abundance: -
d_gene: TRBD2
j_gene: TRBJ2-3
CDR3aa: CASSLVVGAGDNTDTQYF
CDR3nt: TGTGCCAGCAGCTTAGTGGTGGGAGCGGGGGACAACACAGATACGCAGTATTTT

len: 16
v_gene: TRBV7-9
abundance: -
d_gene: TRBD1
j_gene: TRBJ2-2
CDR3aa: CASTGNRGKNTGELFF
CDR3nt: TGTGCCAGCACAGGGAACAGGGGGAAGAACACCGGGGAGCTGTTTTTT

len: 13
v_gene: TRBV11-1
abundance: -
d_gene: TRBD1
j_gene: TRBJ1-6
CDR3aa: CASSLRQGRALHF
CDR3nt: TGTGCCAGCAGCTTACGACAGGGAAGGGCCCTCCACTTT

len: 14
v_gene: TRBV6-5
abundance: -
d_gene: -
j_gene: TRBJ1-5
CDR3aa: CASKQGRNNQPQHF
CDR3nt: TGTGCCAGCAAACAGGGTCGAAACAATCAGCCCCAGCATTTT

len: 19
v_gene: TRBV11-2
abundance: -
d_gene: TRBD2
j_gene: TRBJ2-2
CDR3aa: CASSLEWGLAGANTGELFF
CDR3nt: TGTGCCAGCAGCTTAGAGTGGGGACTAGCGGGGGCCAACACCGGGGAGCTGTTTTTT

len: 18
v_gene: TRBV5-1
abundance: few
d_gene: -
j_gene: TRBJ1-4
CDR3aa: CASSLGNTGVTTNEKLFF
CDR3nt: TGCGCCAGCAGCTTAGGTAATACAGGCGTTACAACTAATGAAAAACTGTTTTTT

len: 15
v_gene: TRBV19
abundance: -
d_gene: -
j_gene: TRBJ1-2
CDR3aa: CASRGEDALNYGYTF
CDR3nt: TGTGCCAGTAGAGGGGAGGACGCCCTCAACTATGGCTACACCTTC

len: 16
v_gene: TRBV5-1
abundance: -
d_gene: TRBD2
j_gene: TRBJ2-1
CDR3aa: CASSLGMSGGNNEQFF
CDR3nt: TGCGCCAGCAGCTTGGGGATGAGCGGGGGGAATAATGAGCAGTTCTTC

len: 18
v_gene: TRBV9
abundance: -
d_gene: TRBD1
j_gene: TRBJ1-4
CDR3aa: CASSVGSGTGGTNEKLFF
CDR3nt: TGTGCCAGCAGCGTAGGGTCCGGGACAGGGGGCACTAATGAAAAACTGTTTTTT

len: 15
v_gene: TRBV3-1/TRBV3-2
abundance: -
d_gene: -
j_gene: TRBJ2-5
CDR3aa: CASSQSSLAKETQYF
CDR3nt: TGTGCCAGCAGCCAAAGTTCCCTAGCGAAAGAGACCCAGTACTTC

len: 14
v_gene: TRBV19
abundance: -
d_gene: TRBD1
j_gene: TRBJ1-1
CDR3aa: CASSKGQGNTEAFF
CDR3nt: TGTGCCAGTAGTAAAGGACAGGGGAACACTGAAGCTTTCTTT